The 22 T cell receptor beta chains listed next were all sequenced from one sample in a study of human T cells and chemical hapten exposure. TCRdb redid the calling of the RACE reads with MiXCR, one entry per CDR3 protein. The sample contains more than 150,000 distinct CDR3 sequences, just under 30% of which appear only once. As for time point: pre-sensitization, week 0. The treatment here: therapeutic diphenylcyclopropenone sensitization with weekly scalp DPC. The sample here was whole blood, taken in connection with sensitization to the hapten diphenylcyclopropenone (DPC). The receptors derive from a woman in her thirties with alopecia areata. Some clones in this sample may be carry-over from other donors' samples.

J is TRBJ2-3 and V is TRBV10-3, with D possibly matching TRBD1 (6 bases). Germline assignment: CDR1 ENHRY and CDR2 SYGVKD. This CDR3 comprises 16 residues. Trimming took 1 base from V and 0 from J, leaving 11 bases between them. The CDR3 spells CAISEYRDTSTDTQYF. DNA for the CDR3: TGTGCCATCAGTGAGTACAGGGATACTAGCACAGATACGCAGTATTTT.

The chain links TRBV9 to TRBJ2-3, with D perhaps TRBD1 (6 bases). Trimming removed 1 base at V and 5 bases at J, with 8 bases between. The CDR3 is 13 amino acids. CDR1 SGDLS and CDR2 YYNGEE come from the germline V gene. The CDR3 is CASSVTGQDTQYF. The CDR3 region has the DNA TGTGCCAGCAGCGTAACAGGGCAAGATACGCAGTATTTT.

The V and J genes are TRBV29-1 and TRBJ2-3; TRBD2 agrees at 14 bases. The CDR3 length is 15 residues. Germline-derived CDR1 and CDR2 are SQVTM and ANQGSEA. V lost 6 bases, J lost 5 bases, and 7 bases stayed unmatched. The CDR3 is CSVGLAGGLLDTQYF. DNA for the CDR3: TGCAGCGTAGGACTAGCGGGGGGCCTATTAGATACGCAGTATTTT.

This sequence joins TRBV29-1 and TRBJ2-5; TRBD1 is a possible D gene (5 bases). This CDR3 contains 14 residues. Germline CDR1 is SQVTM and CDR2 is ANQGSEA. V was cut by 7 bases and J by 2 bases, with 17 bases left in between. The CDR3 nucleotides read TGCAGCGCCGCAGGGTGGGCAGTTCAAGAGACCCAGTACTTC. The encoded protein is CSAAGWAVQETQYF. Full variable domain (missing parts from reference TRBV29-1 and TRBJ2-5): SAVISQKPSRDICQRGTSLTIQCQVDSQVTMMFWYRQQPGQSLTLIATANQGSEATYESGFVIDKFPISRPNLTFSTLTVSNMSPEDSSIYLCSAAGWAVQETQYFGPGTRLLVL.

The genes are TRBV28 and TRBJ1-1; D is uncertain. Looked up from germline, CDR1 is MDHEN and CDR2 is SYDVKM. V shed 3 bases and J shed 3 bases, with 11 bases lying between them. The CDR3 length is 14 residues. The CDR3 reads CASSLAFRDTEAFF. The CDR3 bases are TGTGCCAGCAGTTTGGCCTTTAGGGACACTGAAGCTTTCTTT. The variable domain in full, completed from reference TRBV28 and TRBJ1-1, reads DVKVTQSSRYLVKRTGEKVFLECVQDMDHENMFWYRQDPGLGLRLIYFSYDVKMKEKGDIPEGYSVSREKKERFSLILESASTNQTSMYLCASSLAFRDTEAFFGQGTRLTVV.

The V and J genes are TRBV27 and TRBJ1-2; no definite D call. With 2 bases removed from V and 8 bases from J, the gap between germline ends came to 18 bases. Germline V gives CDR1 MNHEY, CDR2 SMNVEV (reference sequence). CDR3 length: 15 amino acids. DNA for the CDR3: TGTGCCAGCAGTTTAGGTTTGAGTGGTCTAGAGGGCTACACCTTC. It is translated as CASSLGLSGLEGYTF.

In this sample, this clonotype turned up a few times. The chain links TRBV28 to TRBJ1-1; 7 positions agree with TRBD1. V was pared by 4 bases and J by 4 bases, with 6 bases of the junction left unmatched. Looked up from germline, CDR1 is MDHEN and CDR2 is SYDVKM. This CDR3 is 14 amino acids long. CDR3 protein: CASSSASGGTEAFF. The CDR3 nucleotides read TGTGCCAGCAGTTCCGCTTCAGGGGGCACTGAAGCTTTCTTT.

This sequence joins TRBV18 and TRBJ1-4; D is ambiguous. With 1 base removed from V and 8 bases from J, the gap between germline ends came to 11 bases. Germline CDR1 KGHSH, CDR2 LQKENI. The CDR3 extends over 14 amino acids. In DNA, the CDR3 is TGTGCCAGCTCACCACTGGGAATGGGCGAAAAACTGTTTTTT. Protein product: CASSPLGMGEKLFF.

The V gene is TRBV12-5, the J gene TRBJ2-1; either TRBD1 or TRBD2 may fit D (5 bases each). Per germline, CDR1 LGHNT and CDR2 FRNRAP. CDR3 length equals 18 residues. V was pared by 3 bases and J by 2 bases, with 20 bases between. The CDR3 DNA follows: TGTGCTAGTGGTTTTTCCCGGGGCCACCCTTCGACCTACAATGAGCAGTTCTTC. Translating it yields CASGFSRGHPSTYNEQFF.

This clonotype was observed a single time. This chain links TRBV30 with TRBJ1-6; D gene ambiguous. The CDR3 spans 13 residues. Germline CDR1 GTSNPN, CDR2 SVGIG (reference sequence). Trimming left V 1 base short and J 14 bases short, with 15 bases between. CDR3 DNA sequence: TGTGCCTGGAGTGGGGCCGTCGGGAAATCCCTCCACTTT. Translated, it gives CAWSGAVGKSLHF.

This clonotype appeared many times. The CDR3 coding sequence is TGTGCCAGCTCCCCCACAGATACGCAGTATTTT. It codes for CASSPTDTQYF. The chain combines TRBV18 with TRBJ2-3; no clear D. Germline loops: CDR1 KGHSH, CDR2 LQKENI. V was trimmed by 6 bases and J by 2 bases, leaving 3 bases between them. The CDR3 sequence is 11 residues long.

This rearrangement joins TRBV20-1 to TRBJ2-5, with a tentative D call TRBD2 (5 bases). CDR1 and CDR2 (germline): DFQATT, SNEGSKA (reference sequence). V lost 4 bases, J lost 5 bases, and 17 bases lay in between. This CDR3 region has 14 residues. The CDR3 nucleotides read TGCAGTGCTATATATCGGACGCGAGGGGAGACCCAGTACTTC. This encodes CSAIYRTRGETQYF.

The CDR3 loop reads CASSGGPNEQFF. DNA of the CDR3: TGTGCCAGCAGCGGGGGACCTAATGAGCAGTTCTTC. The V gene is TRBV28, the J gene TRBJ2-1; TRBD2 is a possible D gene (6 bases). This CDR3 is 12 amino acids long. In germline, CDR1 is MDHEN, CDR2 SYDVKM. V shed 6 bases and J shed 7 bases, with 10 bases lying between them.

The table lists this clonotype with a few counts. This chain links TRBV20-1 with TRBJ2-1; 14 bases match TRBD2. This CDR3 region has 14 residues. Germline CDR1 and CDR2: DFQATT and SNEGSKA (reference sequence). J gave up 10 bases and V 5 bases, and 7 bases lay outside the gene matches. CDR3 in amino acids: CSALTSGGAGEQFF. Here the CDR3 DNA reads TGCAGTGCTCTGACTAGCGGGGGGGCCGGGGAGCAGTTCTTC.

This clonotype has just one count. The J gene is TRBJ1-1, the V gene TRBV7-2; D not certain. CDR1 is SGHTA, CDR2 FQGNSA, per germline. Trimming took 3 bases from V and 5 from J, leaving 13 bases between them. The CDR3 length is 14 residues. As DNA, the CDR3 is TGTGCCAGCAGCTTTCGCGGGATGAGTACTGAAGCTTTCTTT. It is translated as CASSFRGMSTEAFF.

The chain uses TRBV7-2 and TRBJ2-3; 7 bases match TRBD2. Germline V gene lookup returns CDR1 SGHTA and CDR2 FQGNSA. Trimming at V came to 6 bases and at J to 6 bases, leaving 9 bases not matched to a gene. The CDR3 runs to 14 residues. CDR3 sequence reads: CASRPSGGPDTQYF. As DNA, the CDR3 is TGTGCCAGCAGACCTAGCGGAGGCCCGGATACGCAGTATTTT.

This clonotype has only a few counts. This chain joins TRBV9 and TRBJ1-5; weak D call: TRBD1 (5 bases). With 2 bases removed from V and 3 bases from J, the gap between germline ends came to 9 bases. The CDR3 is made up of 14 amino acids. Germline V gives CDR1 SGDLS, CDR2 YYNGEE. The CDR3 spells CASSVGGTNQPQHF. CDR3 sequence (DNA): TGTGCCAGCAGCGTCGGGGGTACCAATCAGCCCCAGCATTTT.

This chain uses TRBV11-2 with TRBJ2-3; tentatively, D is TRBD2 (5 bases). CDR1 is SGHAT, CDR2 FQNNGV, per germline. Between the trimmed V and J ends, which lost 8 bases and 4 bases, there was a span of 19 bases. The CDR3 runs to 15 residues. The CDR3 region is CASGAPTRGPDTQYF. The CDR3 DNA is TGTGCCAGCGGCGCCCCGACCCGAGGGCCAGATACGCAGTATTTT.

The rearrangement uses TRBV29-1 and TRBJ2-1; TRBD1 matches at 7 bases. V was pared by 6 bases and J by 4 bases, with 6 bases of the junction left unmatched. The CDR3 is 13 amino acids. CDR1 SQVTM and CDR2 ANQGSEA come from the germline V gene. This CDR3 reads CSVKGQLYNEQFF. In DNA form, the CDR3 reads TGCAGCGTAAAGGGACAGCTTTACAATGAGCAGTTCTTC.

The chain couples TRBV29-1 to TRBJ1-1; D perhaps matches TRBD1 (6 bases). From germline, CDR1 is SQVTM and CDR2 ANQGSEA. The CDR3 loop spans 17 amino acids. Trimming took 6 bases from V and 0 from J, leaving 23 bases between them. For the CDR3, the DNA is TGCAGCGTCTCCTTCCGGGACATAAGAGATGTGAACACTGAAGCTTTCTTT. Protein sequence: CSVSFRDIRDVNTEAFF.

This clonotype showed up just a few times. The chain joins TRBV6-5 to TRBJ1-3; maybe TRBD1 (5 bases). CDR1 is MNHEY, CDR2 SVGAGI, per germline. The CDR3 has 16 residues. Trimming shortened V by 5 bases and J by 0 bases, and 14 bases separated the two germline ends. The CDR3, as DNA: TGTGCCAGCAGTCGACCGGGGCCAAGCTCTGGAAACACCATATATTTT. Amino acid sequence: CASSRPGPSSGNTIYF.

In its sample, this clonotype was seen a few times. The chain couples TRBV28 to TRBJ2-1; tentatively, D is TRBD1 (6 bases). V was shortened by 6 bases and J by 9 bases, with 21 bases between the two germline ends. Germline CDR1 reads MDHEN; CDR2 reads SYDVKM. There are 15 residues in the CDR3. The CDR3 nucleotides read TGTGCCAGCAGCTCAGGGGCTATCGGGGTTTCTGAGCAGTTCTTC. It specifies CASSSGAIGVSEQFF.